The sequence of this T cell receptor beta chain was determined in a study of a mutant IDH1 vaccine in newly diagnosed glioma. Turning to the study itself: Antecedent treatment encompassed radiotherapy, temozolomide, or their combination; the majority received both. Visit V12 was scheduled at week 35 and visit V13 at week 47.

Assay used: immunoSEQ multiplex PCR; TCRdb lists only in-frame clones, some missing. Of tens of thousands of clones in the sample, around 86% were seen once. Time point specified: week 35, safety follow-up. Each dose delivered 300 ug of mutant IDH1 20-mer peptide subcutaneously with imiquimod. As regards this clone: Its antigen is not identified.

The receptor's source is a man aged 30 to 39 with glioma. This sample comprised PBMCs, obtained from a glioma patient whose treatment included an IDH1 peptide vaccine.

Here the CDR3 DNA reads TGTGCCAGCAGCTTTCGTATGGACACTGAAGCTTTCTTT. As protein: CASSFRMDTEAFF. This sequence joins TRBV9 and TRBJ1-1; D gene ambiguous. The germline gives CDR1 SGDLS, CDR2 YYNGEE. Deletions cut 4 bases from V and 3 bases from J, with 10 bases between. This CDR3 is built from 13 residues.